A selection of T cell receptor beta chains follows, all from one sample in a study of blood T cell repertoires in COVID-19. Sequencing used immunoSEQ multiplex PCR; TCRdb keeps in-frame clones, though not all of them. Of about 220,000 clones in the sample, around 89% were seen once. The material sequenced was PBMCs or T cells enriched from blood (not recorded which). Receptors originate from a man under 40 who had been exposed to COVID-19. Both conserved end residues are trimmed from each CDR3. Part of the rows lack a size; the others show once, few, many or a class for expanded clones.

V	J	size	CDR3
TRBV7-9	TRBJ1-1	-	ASSSYTRNTEAF
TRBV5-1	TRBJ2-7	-	ASSTEGASNEQY
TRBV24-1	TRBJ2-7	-	ATKVWTGDYEQY
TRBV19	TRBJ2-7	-	ASSTNQGAAAQY
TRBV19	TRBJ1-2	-	ASSRPGTGDYGYT
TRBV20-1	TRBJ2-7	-	SASRGRGYEQY
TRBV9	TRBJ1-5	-	ASSVGWDNRNQPQH
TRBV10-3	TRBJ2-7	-	AISGTSGGAGEQY
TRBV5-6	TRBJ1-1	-	ASSLAWYRGTEAF
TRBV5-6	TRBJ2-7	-	ASSLVGRGLYEQY
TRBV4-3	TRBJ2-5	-	ASSQEQGAETQY
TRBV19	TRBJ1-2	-	ASRTLQGALGYGYT
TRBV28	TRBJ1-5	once	ASSLSRQGAGNQPQH
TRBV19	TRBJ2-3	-	ASSSYSGDTDTQY
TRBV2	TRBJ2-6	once	ASSVSPPTSGANVLT
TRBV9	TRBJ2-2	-	ASSVRPSGGAANTGELF
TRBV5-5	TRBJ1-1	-	ASSPTPVGVTEAF
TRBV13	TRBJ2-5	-	ASSLGLARQETQY
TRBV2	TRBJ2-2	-	ASSASGGLGFWTGELF
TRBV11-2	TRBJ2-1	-	ASSLDSLAGIYNEQF
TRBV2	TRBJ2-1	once	ASSVLAGVNEQF
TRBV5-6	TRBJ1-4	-	ASSGGAGEEKLF
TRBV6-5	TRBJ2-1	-	ATSGTGFYEQF
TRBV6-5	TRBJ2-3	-	ASSYSGTTSTDTQY
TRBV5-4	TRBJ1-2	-	ASSSTRLGGGDGYT
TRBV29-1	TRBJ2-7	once	SVGDRAYEQY
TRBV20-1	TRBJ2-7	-	SASQDYEQY
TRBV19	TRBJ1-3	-	ASSTTGGSSGNTIY
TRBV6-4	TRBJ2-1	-	ASSESAGTSNEQF
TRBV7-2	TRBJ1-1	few	ASRVEGGYDTEAF
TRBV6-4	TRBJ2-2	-	ASSQDSPNTGELF
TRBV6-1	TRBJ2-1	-	ASRETLSGSYNEQF
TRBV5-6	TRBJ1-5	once	ASSLGTARLGPQH
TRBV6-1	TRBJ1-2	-	ASSDASRGVVMGYT
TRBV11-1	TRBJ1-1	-	ASSLVRGSDTEAF
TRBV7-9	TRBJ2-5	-	ASSPAGSGETQY
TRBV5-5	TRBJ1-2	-	ASSLVTFGYT
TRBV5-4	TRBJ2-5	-	ASTVSGGVGETQY
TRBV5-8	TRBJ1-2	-	ASIREIYYGYT
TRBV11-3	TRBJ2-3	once	ASSDVSGGTDTQY